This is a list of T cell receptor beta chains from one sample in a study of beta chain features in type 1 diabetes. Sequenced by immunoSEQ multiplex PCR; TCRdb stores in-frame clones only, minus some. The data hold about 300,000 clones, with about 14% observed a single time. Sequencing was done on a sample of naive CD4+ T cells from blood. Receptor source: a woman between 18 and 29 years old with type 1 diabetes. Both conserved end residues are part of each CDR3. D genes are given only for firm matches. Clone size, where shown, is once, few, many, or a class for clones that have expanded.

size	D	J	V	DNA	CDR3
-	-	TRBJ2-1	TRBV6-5	TGTGCCAGCAGGGGTAGCAGGGGAAATGAGCAGTTCTTC	CASRGSRGNEQFF
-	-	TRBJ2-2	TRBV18	TGTGCCAGCTCACCAGTATCTGGCTCGAAGAACACCGGGGAGCTGTTTTTT	CASSPVSGSKNTGELFF
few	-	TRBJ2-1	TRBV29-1	TGCAGCGTTGATCGAGCGGGCGATGAGCAGTTCTTC	CSVDRAGDEQFF
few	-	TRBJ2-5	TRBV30	TGTGCCTGGGCCCGGGAGACTGCAATAGAGACCCAGTACTTC	CAWARETAIETQYF
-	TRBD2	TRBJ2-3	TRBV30	TGTGCCTGGAGGACTAGCAGCACAGATACGCAGTATTTT	CAWRTSSTDTQYF
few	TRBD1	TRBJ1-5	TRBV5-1	TGCGCCAGCAGCTTGGCTACAGGGGGCTGGCAGCCCCAGCATTTT	CASSLATGGWQPQHF
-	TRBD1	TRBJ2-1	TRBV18	TGTGCCAGCTCACCACGGGGACAGGGAGGGAACAATGAGCAGTTCTTC	CASSPRGQGGNNEQFF
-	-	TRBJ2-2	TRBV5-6	TGTGCCAGCTCTAGCGCCGGGGAGCTGTTTTTT	CASSSAGELFF
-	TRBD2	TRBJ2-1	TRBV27	TGTGCCAGCAGCAGAGCGGGAGGTTCCTACAATGAGCAGTTCTTC	CASSRAGGSYNEQFF
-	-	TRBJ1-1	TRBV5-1	TGCGCCAGCAGCTTGGAGGGGCCTACTGAAGCTTTCTTT	CASSLEGPTEAFF
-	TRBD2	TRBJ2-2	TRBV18	TGTGCCAGCTCACCGCTCGGACTAGCGGGAGGCGGGGAGCTGTTTTTT	CASSPLGLAGGGELFF
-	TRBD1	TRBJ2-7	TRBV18	TGTGCCAGCTCACCCGGGACAGGCTACGAGCAGTACTTC	CASSPGTGYEQYF
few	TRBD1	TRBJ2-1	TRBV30	TGTGCCTGGAGTTCCGACCCACCGGGACAGGGTTTTGATGAGCAGTTCTTC	CAWSSDPPGQGFDEQFF
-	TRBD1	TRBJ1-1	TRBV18	TGTGCCAGCTCTCTGGACAGGAGTAACGCTGAAGCTTTCTTT	CASSLDRSNAEAFF
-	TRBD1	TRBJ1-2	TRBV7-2	TGTGCCAGCAGCACCAGACAGGGGCGGCTAGTCTATGGCTACACCTTC	CASSTRQGRLVYGYTF
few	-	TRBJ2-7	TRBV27	TGTGCCAGCAGTTATGTGAGCTCCTACGAGCAGTACTTC	CASSYVSSYEQYF
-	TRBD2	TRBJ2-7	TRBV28	TGTGCCAGCAGTCTACAGACTAGCGGGAGGGCCCACGAGCAGTACTTC	CASSLQTSGRAHEQYF
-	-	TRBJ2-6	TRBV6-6	TGTGCCAGCACCCCAACACAGGGCTCTGGGGCCAACGTCCTGACTTTC	CASTPTQGSGANVLTF
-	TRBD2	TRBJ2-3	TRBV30	TGTGCCTGGAGCGCCAGACTAGCAGCAGATACGCAGTATTTT	CAWSARLAADTQYF
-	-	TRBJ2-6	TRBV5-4	TGTGCCAGCAGCTTGTCGGGGACTGGGGCCAACGTCCTGACTTTC	CASSLSGTGANVLTF
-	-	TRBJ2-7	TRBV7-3	TGTGCCAGCAGCTTAACCCCGCACACCTACGAGCAGTACTTC	CASSLTPHTYEQYF
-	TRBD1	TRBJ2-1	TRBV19	TGTGCCAGTAGTATAGCTCAGGGGGCTGGGAATGAGCAGTTCTTC	CASSIAQGAGNEQFF
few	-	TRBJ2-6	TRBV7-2	TGTGCCAGCAGACCTACCAGGGATGGGGCCAACGTCCTGACTTTC	CASRPTRDGANVLTF
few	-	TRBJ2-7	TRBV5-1	TGCGCCAGCAGCGATCTAGCGAACTACGAGCAGTACTTC	CASSDLANYEQYF
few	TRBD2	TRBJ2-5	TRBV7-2	TGTGCCAGCAGAAATAGCGGGAGTCCCAGGGAGACCCAGTACTTC	CASRNSGSPRETQYF
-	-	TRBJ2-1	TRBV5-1	TGCGCCAGCAGCTTGGCCACTAGTGCGGTTGAGCAGTTCTTC	CASSLATSAVEQFF
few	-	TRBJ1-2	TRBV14	TGTGCCAGCAGCCAAGATCCCGCGGGAACCCGAGGTGGCTACACCTTC	CASSQDPAGTRGGYTF
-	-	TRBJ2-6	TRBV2	TGTGCCAGCAGTACAGGGTTCGCTGGGGCCAACGTCCTGACTTTC	CASSTGFAGANVLTF
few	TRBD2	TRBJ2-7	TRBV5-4	TGTGCCAGCACCTCGGGGGGTCTAGCGGGGGAGCAGTACTTC	CASTSGGLAGEQYF
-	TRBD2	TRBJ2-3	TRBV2	TGTGCCAGCAGTTCTCATAGCGGGAGGTCCTACACAGATACGCAGTATTTT	CASSSHSGRSYTDTQYF
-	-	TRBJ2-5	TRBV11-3	TGTGCCAGCAGCTCCCCGTACCAAGAGACCCAGTACTTC	CASSSPYQETQYF
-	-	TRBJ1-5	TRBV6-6	TGTGCCAGCAGTTACGGAGGGGCAGGGAATCAGCCCCAGCATTTT	CASSYGGAGNQPQHF
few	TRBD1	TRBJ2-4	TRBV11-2	TGTGCCAGCAGCATGGACAGGGTTATTGCCAAAAACATTCAGTACTTC	CASSMDRVIAKNIQYF
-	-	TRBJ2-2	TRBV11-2	TGTGCCAGCAGCTTAACAGGGAGCAACACCGGGGAGCTGTTTTTT	CASSLTGSNTGELFF
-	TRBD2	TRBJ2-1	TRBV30	TGTGCCTGGAGTGTCATTAGCGGGGTAGGTAGTGAGCAGTTCTTC	CAWSVISGVGSEQFF
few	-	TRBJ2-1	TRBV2	TGTGCCAGCAGCGGGGATAGCTCAACCGGGAAGTTCTTC	CASSGDSSTGKFF
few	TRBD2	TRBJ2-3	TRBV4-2	TGTGCCAGCAGCCGGGGTTCGTGGGGTTTGAGGACTAGCGTCACAGATACGCAGTATTTT	CASSRGSWGLRTSVTDTQYF
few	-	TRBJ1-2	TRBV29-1	TGCAGCGTTGAGCAGGGTAAGGGTGGCTACACCTTC	CSVEQGKGGYTF
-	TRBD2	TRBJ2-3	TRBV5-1	TGCGCCAGCAGTCGGGGGGAGGGCGGAGATACGCAGTATTTT	CASSRGEGGDTQYF
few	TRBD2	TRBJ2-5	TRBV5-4	TGTGCCAGCAGCTACGGACTAGCGGGTTTGGAAGAGACCCAGTACTTC	CASSYGLAGLEETQYF
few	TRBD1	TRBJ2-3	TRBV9	TGTGCCAGCAGCGCTACCCAGGGGGTACGCACAGATACGCAGTATTTT	CASSATQGVRTDTQYF
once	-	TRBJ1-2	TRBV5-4	TGTGCCAGCAGCTTCCTGGCCAGGGGCTATGGCTACACCTTC	CASSFLARGYGYTF
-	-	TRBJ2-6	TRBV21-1	TGTGCCAGCAGGAGGCCCAGCGACCCTGGGGCCAACGTCCTGACTTTC	CASRRPSDPGANVLTF
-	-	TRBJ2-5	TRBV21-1	TGTGCCAGCAGCAAAGCTTACATCCAAGAGACCCAGTACTTC	CASSKAYIQETQYF